This entry features one T cell receptor beta chain sequence. This entry belongs to a study of blood T cell repertoires in COVID-19. Study at large: Samples taken during acute and convalescent COVID-19 were collected in the United States, Italy and Spain. T cells, B-cell-depleted T cells, or PBMCs supplied cDNA or gDNA.

Study processing details: Quantification of nucleated cells was approximated via reference gene primer amplification. Profiling relied on immunoSEQ multiplex PCR, and the TCRdb table lists in-frame clones only, not all of them. V, J and clone size derive from that table, while D and trimming were established from the DNA sequence. The profile covers over 85,000 clones, with about 85% appearing a single time and 3% to 3.5% taken by the ten largest. V lost 3 bases to trimming and J lost 0 bases, with 9 bases between them. Germline CDR1 reads LNHDA; CDR2 reads SQIVND (reference sequence). This CDR3 region has 16 residues. Seattle-derived patients entered the study during active infection and were followed longitudinally.

The sample comprised peripheral blood. The chain joins TRBV19 to TRBJ1-6; no firm D call. This TCR was recovered from an elderly woman with COVID-19, enrolled during active disease. For the CDR3, the DNA is TGTGCCAGTAGTATCCTGGGCAGCTCCTATAATTCACCCCTCCACTTT. Translated: CASSILGSSYNSPLHF.